The 21 T cell receptor beta chains in this list originate from one sample, sequenced in a study of blood T cell repertoires in COVID-19. Clones were read by immunoSEQ multiplex PCR, and TCRdb kept only the in-frame ones, dropping some. Of some 150,000 clones in the sample, 80% to 90% are singletons; the top ten hold about 8%. Specimen: peripheral blood. These receptors all stem from a man aged 40-49 years who had recovered from COVID-19.

The CDR3 spells CASSPPGGRNTEAFF. For the CDR3, the DNA is TGTGCCAGTAGTCCCCCGGGTGGAAGAAACACTGAAGCTTTCTTT. V is TRBV19 and J is TRBJ1-1; D unclear. CDR1 and CDR2 from the germline V gene are LNHDA and SQIVND (reference sequence). CDR3 length: 15 amino acids. V dropped 5 bases and J dropped 2 bases, with 15 bases sitting between them. Supplemented by reference TRBV19 and TRBJ1-1, the full variable domain reads DGGITQSPKYLFRKEGQNVTLSCEQNLNHDAMYWYRQDPGQGLRLIYYSQIVNDFQKGDIAEGYSVSREKKESFPLTVTSAQKNPTAFYLCASSPPGGRNTEAFFGQGTRLTVV.

V and J are TRBV6-5 and TRBJ1-1; 9 bases align to TRBD1. Germline CDR1 and CDR2: MNHEY and SVGAGI. This CDR3 is 13 amino acids long. V shed 10 bases, J shed 1 base, and the junction held 4 bases outside the gene matches. DNA for the CDR3: TGTGCCAACAGGGGGCTCACGAACACTGAAGCTTTCTTT. This translates into CANRGLTNTEAFF.

This clone was seen only a few times. The chain has TRBV4-2 and TRBJ1-2; D remains unclear. Germline V gene data show CDR1 as LGHNA and CDR2 as YNFKEQ. The CDR3 consists of 15 residues. The V end was cut by 5 bases, the J end by 2 bases, with 15 bases between. The DNA of the CDR3 is TGTGCCAGCAGCACCTCGCGAACTGAAAACTATGGCTACACCTTC. The encoded protein is CASSTSRTENYGYTF.

J is TRBJ2-1 and V is TRBV7-9; TRBD2 matches at 10 bases. Germline loops: CDR1 SEHNR, CDR2 FQNEAQ (reference sequence). The CDR3 is 14 residues long. J was trimmed by 8 bases and V by 5 bases; bases with no gene match: 6. Written as DNA, the CDR3 is TGTGCCAGCAGCATTAGCGGGAGGTGGGATGAGCAGTTCTTC. Its protein is CASSISGRWDEQFF.

The sample holds a few counts of this clone. This chain connects TRBV5-4 to TRBJ1-5; a weak D match, TRBD1 (5 bases). Trimming removed 0 bases from V and 3 bases from J, with 13 bases in between. This CDR3 spans 16 amino acids. Per germline, CDR1 SGHNT and CDR2 YYREEE (reference sequence). CDR3 sequence: CASSLGGDGANQPQHF. The CDR3 DNA sequence: TGTGCCAGCAGCTTGGGGGGGGACGGAGCCAATCAGCCCCAGCATTTT.

The chain has TRBV4-1 and TRBJ2-5, with 9 bases identical to TRBD1. The germline gives CDR1 MGHRA, CDR2 YSYEKL. V was clipped by 4 bases and J by 5 bases; unmatched bases: 8. CDR3 length: 15 residues. CDR3 bases: TGCGCCAGCAGCCGATCCGGGACAGGGCTGGAGACCCAGTACTTC. The encoded protein is CASSRSGTGLETQYF.

This chain joins TRBV4-1 and TRBJ2-1; 8 nucleotides line up with TRBD2. CDR3 length equals 17 residues. After removal of 0 bases from V and 2 bases from J, the junction contained 6 bases not matched to a gene. The germline V gene encodes CDR1 MGHRA and CDR2 YSYEKL. CDR3 protein: CASSQESVAGTYNEQFF. The CDR3, as DNA: TGCGCCAGCAGCCAAGAGTCGGTAGCGGGGACCTACAATGAGCAGTTCTTC.

The gene calls are TRBV4-1 and TRBJ2-1; 12 bases are shared with TRBD2. CDR1 is MGHRA and CDR2 is YSYEKL in the germline V gene. J gave up 6 bases and V 5 bases, and 5 bases lay outside the gene matches. The length of the CDR3 is 15 residues. CDR3 loop: CASSASGGAGNEQFF. DNA of the CDR3: TGCGCCAGCAGCGCTAGCGGGGGGGCAGGCAATGAGCAGTTCTTC.

V is TRBV25-1 and J is TRBJ2-1, with D perhaps matching TRBD1 (6 bases). Trimming pared 7 bases from V and 8 bases from J, leaving 15 bases between. The CDR3 extends over 13 amino acids. Germline-derived CDR1 and CDR2 are MGHDK and SYGVNS. As DNA, the CDR3 is TGTGCCAGCACCTTACAGGGCAAGGATGAGCAGTTCTTC. Protein product: CASTLQGKDEQFF.

This chain connects TRBV7-8 to TRBJ2-7, with TRBD2 matching 7 bases. Germline-derived CDR1 and CDR2 are SGHVS and FQNEAQ. This CDR3 contains 15 residues. The ends lost 3 bases at V and 0 bases at J; junction bases unmatched: 5. The CDR3 DNA follows: TGTGCCAGCAGCTTCGCGCGGGGGAGCTCCTACGAGCAGTACTTC. Its translation is CASSFARGSSYEQYF.

CDR3 sequence (DNA): TGTGCCAGTAGTATAGTAGCGACCGCCTACAATGAGCAGTTCTTC. Amino acid sequence: CASSIVATAYNEQFF. The chain carries TRBV19 and TRBJ2-1; D might be TRBD2 (5 bases). Between the trimmed V and J ends, which lost 1 base and 2 bases, there was a span of 9 bases. Germline CDR1 is LNHDA and CDR2 is SQIVND (reference sequence). This CDR3 has 15 residues.

The CDR3 protein is CASSAARDRAYSNYGYTF. CDR3 nucleotide sequence: TGTGCCAGCAGCGCCGCCCGGGACAGGGCCTATTCTAACTATGGCTACACCTTC. The chain has TRBV9 and TRBJ1-2; TRBD1 matches 9 bases. CDR1 and CDR2 from the germline V gene are SGDLS and YYNGEE. The length of the CDR3 is 18 residues. V trimming: 3 bases; J trimming: 0 bases; junction bases outside the gene matches: 12.

This sequence joins TRBV7-8 and TRBJ2-1; 12 bases map to TRBD2. Germline lookup yields CDR1 SGHVS and CDR2 FQNEAQ. This CDR3 spans 14 amino acids. V shed 5 bases and J 8 bases; nucleotides not matched to a gene: 4. CDR3 loop: CASSRLAGDDEQFF. CDR3 sequence (DNA): TGTGCCAGCAGCAGACTAGCGGGAGATGATGAGCAGTTCTTC.

This sequence joins TRBV3-1 (or the pseudogene TRBV3-2) and TRBJ2-2, with D possibly TRBD1 on 7 matching bases. The CDR3 loop spans 17 amino acids. Germline CDR1 LGHDT, CDR2 YNNKEL (reference sequence). V shed 0 bases and J shed 1 base, with 12 bases lying between them. This CDR3 is CASSQDPGGKNTGELFF. In DNA, the CDR3 is TGTGCCAGCAGCCAAGATCCAGGGGGGAAGAACACCGGGGAGCTGTTTTTT.

The chain has TRBV5-5 and TRBJ2-2, with 11 positions matching TRBD1. V gave up 3 bases and J gave up 4 bases; unmatched junction bases: 5. Per germline, CDR1 SGHKS and CDR2 YYEKEE (reference sequence). CDR3 length: 16 residues. This CDR3 is CASSWAGTGGTGELFF. CDR3 DNA: TGTGCCAGCAGCTGGGCCGGGACAGGGGGCACCGGGGAGCTGTTTTTT.

The rearrangement links TRBV12-3 or TRBV12-4 to TRBJ1-3, with unresolved D. V was shortened by 4 bases and J by 4 bases, with 2 bases between the two germline ends. This CDR3 has 11 residues. The CDR3 reads CASSSGNTIYF. In DNA, the CDR3 is TGTGCCAGCAGTTCAGGAAACACCATATATTTT.

This clone was detected once. This chain links TRBV28 with TRBJ1-5; D possibly corresponds to TRBD1 (6 bases). The CDR3 loop spans 15 amino acids. The V gene lost 6 bases and the J gene lost 4 bases, with 16 bases spanning the gap. The germline V gene encodes CDR1 MDHEN and CDR2 SYDVKM. CDR3 sequence: CASSPGVRRNQPQHF. CDR3 DNA: TGTGCCAGCAGCCCAGGGGTAAGAAGAAATCAGCCCCAGCATTTT.

The gene calls are TRBV18 and TRBJ1-4; 8 bases fit TRBD1. J gave up 4 bases and V 8 bases, and 6 bases lay outside the gene matches. CDR3 length: 14 residues. Germline values: CDR1 KGHSH, CDR2 LQKENI. The CDR3 sequence: CASRDRPDNEKLFF. In DNA form, the CDR3 reads TGTGCCAGCAGGGACAGGCCCGATAATGAAAAACTGTTTTTT.

The chain recombines TRBV4-2 with TRBJ1-4; possible D gene TRBD1, 6 bases. CDR1 and CDR2 (germline): LGHNA, YNFKEQ. Trimming took 0 bases from V and 7 from J, leaving 12 bases between them. This CDR3 contains 15 residues. The DNA for the CDR3 is TGTGCCAGCAGCCAAGATAAAGGGGGGGGTGAAAAACTGTTTTTT. As protein: CASSQDKGGGEKLFF.

The V gene is TRBV12-3 or TRBV12-4, the J gene TRBJ1-6; possible D gene TRBD1, 6 bases. V was pared by 6 bases and J by 10 bases, with 13 bases between. The CDR3 is 13 residues long. In DNA form, the CDR3 reads TGTGCCAGCAGGTACAGGGATAGCTCACCCCTCCACTTT. Residues: CASRYRDSSPLHF.

The genes are TRBV19 and TRBJ1-2, with D uncertain. There are 15 residues in the CDR3. V dropped 2 bases and J dropped 6 bases, with 16 bases sitting between them. CDR1 and CDR2 from the germline V gene are LNHDA and SQIVND (reference sequence). The CDR3: CASSIKRVVGDGYTF. The CDR3 nucleotides are TGTGCCAGTAGTATAAAGCGCGTCGTAGGTGATGGCTACACCTTC.